The 9 T cell receptor beta chains reported below all come from one sample, sequenced in a study of early T cells in non-severe SARS-CoV-2 infection. TCRdb re-analysed the 5' RACE reads in MiXCR, keeping a single row per CDR3 protein. The sample yields under 70,000 distinct CDR3 sequences, around a tenth seen once. The material sequenced was whole blood. The receptors were gathered from an adult who was a healthcare worker with PCR-confirmed SARS-CoV-2 infection or an uninfected control (not recorded which).

The V call is TRBV5-4, the J call TRBJ2-5; D is undetermined. The CDR3 contains 14 residues. Germline V gene sequence: CDR1 SGHNT, CDR2 YYREEE (reference sequence). V lost 1 base and J 0 bases, leaving 7 bases between the germline ends. This CDR3 is CASSLSTDQETQYF. The CDR3 nucleotides read TGTGCCAGCAGCTTGTCAACGGACCAAGAGACCCAGTACTTC.

This clonotype was counted a few times. This rearrangement joins TRBV12-3 or TRBV12-4 to TRBJ2-7, with TRBD2 matching 12 bases. The trim removed 0 bases at V and 3 bases at J, leaving 3 bases unmatched. This CDR3 is built from 16 residues. CDR3 in amino acids: CASSLARTSGVYEQYF. The CDR3, as DNA: TGTGCCAGCAGTTTAGCGAGGACTAGCGGGGTCTACGAGCAGTACTTC.

This clonotype was detected many times. The chain combines TRBV6-1 with TRBJ2-1; 8 nucleotides agree with TRBD1. The CDR3 totals 14 residues. Trimming took 8 bases from V and 2 from J; bases not matched to a gene: 5. CDR1 is MNHNS, CDR2 SASEGT, per germline. DNA of the CDR3: TGTGCCAGCCTGACAGGGGACACCTACAATGAGCAGTTCTTC. Translated: CASLTGDTYNEQFF.

The sample holds many counts of this clonotype. The chain couples TRBV6-5 to TRBJ2-3, with D hard to call. Germline V gene sequence: CDR1 MNHEY, CDR2 SVGAGI. CDR3 length: 13 residues. The ends were cut back, 6 bases at V and 5 bases at J, with 12 bases in the middle. For the CDR3, the DNA is TGTGCCAGCAGCTATCGTCGTGGAGATACGCAGTATTTT. It specifies CASSYRRGDTQYF.

The sample holds many counts of this clonotype. V is TRBV7-9 and J is TRBJ1-1; TRBD1 is a possible D gene (6 bases). Germline loops: CDR1 SEHNR, CDR2 FQNEAQ (reference sequence). The CDR3 runs to 15 residues. V was clipped by 4 bases and J by 5 bases, with 17 bases between them. CDR3 residues: CASSSDPGVGTEAFF. The CDR3 DNA sequence: TGTGCCAGCAGCTCGGACCCAGGGGTGGGAACTGAAGCTTTCTTT.

This clonotype was seen a few times. The chain carries TRBV6-1 and TRBJ2-4; TRBD1 matches 9 bases. Germline values: CDR1 MNHNS, CDR2 SASEGT. Trimming at V came to 3 bases and at J to 2 bases, leaving 5 bases not matched to a gene. This CDR3 contains 16 residues. CDR3 DNA: TGTGCCAGCAGTGACCTGGACAGGGGAACCAAAAACATTCAGTACTTC. Translating gives CASSDLDRGTKNIQYF.

This clonotype was counted at least ten times. The chain couples TRBV3-1 to TRBJ1-5; 7 positions match TRBD1. This CDR3 is 16 amino acids long. The germline V gene encodes CDR1 LGHDT and CDR2 YNNKEL (reference sequence). The V and J ends lost 1 base and 2 bases, in that order; junction bases with no gene match: 5. CDR3 protein: CASSQGDRARNQPQHF. DNA for the CDR3: TGTGCCAGCAGCCAAGGCGACAGGGCTCGCAATCAGCCCCAGCATTTT.

This clonotype was found many times. V is TRBV6-1 and J is TRBJ2-1; weak D call: TRBD2 (6 bases). This CDR3 region has 16 residues. The V and J ends lost 5 bases and 6 bases respectively, with 20 bases between them. Per germline, CDR1 MNHNS and CDR2 SASEGT. The CDR3 loop reads CASSQPPGTEFNEQFF. Written as DNA, the CDR3 is TGTGCCAGCAGTCAACCACCAGGGACTGAATTCAATGAGCAGTTCTTC.

The rearrangement links TRBV4-1 to TRBJ2-3; 15 bases map to TRBD2. The CDR3 sequence is 20 residues long. The V gene's germline CDR1 is MGHRA and CDR2 YSYEKL. V was clipped by 4 bases and J by 0 bases; unmatched bases: 11. The CDR3 is CASSPLGLAGGHESTDTQYF. CDR3 sequence (DNA): TGCGCCAGCAGCCCCCTCGGACTAGCGGGGGGGCATGAGAGCACAGATACGCAGTATTTT.